A selection of T cell receptor beta chains follows, all from one sample in a study of blood T cell repertoires in COVID-19. Sequencing used immunoSEQ multiplex PCR; TCRdb keeps in-frame clones, though not all of them. The sample holds about 150,000 clones, more than 80% seen once. Source material: peripheral blood. All receptors derive from a man aged 65 to 79 with acute or convalescent COVID-19. Both conserved end residues are part of each CDR3. The D gene is left open where the match is weak. The size entry is marked missing in some rows and otherwise reads once, few, many or a size class.

CDR3 protein	D gene	clone size	V gene	J gene
CASKDPAGTGHEQYF	TRBD1	-	TRBV27	TRBJ2-7
CASSYTGDSNQPQHF	TRBD1	-	TRBV6-6	TRBJ1-5
CASSVGGGNPTNEKLFF	-	once	TRBV9	TRBJ1-4
CASSRDSDYGYTF	TRBD1	-	TRBV12-3/TRBV12-4	TRBJ1-2
CASSDRDPNYGYTF	TRBD1	few	TRBV18	TRBJ1-2
CASTADTDTQYF	-	-	TRBV2	TRBJ2-3
CASSRQTGAYEQYF	TRBD1	-	TRBV6-6	TRBJ2-7
CASSLVWGPQETQYF	-	-	TRBV7-6	TRBJ2-5
CASSLGSLGGGGDGYTF	-	once	TRBV5-1	TRBJ1-2
CASSQGHRAGETQYF	-	-	TRBV3-1/TRBV3-2	TRBJ2-5
CASSGTDYNEQFF	TRBD1	few	TRBV4-1	TRBJ2-1
CASSLYSRGAEITGELFF	TRBD2	few	TRBV18	TRBJ2-2
CAISVGREATNEKLFF	-	-	TRBV10-3	TRBJ1-4
CASSLLWAGVESEQFF	-	-	TRBV5-1	TRBJ2-1
CASRKMGTDEQYF	TRBD1	once	TRBV11-2	TRBJ2-7
CASSPTGGAQPHEQYF	TRBD2	-	TRBV5-1	TRBJ2-7
CASSRQGASHTEAFF	TRBD1	once	TRBV6-5	TRBJ1-1
CASSPDRVGTGELFF	TRBD1	-	TRBV19	TRBJ2-2
CASSEWRAQADTQYF	-	-	TRBV2	TRBJ2-3
CASGFPRGEQFF	-	-	TRBV12-5	TRBJ2-1
CASSLDRTAYEQYF	-	-	TRBV5-1	TRBJ2-7
CASRSLRAGEYNEQFF	-	-	TRBV11-2	TRBJ2-1
CASSSDSGKGDNYEQYF	-	-	TRBV7-2	TRBJ2-7
CASSPTPPGVAETQYF	-	-	TRBV3-1/TRBV3-2	TRBJ2-5
CASKGGGLLLREYF	-	-	TRBV2	TRBJ2-7
CASSARGGPWSETQYF	-	-	TRBV7-2	TRBJ2-5
CASRDPGQGNQPQHF	TRBD1	once	TRBV6-5	TRBJ1-5
CASIRGGAENIQYF	-	-	TRBV28	TRBJ2-4
CASSAGSSPLHF	-	few	TRBV28	TRBJ1-6